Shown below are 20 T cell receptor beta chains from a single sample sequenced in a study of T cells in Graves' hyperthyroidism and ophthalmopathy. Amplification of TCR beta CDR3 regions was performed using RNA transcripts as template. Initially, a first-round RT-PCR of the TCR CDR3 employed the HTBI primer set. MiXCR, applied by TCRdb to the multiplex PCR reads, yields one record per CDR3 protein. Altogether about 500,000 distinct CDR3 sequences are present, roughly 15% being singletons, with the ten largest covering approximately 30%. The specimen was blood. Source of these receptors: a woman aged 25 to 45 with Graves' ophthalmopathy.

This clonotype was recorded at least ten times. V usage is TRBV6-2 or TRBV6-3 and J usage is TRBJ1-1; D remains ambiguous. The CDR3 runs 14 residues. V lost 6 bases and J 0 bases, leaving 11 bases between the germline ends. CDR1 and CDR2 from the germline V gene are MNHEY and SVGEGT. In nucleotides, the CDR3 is TGTGCCAGCAGGACACCGCTCATGAACACTGAAGCTTTCTTT. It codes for CASRTPLMNTEAFF.

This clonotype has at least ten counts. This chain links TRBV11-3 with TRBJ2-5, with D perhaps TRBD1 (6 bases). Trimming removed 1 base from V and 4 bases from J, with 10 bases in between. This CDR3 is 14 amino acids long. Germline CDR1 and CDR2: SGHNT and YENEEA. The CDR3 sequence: CASSLGTGTETQYF. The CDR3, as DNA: TGTGCCAGCAGCTTAGGTACAGGGACAGAGACCCAGTACTTC.

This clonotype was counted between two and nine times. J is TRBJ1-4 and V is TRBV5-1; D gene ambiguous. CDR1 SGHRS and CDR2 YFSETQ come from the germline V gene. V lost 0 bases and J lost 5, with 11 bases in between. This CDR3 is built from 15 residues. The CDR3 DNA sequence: TGCGCCAGCAGCTTGGGGAGGGCCCTCAATGAAAAACTGTTTTTT. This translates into CASSLGRALNEKLFF.

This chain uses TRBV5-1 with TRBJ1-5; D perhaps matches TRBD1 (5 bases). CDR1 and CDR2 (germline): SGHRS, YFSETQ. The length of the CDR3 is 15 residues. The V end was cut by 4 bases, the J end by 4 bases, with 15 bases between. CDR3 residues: CASSPGGGPNQPQHF. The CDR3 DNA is TGCGCCAGCAGCCCCGGGGGAGGCCCTAATCAGCCCCAGCATTTT. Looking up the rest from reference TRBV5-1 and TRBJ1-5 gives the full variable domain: KAGVTQTPRYLIKTRGQQVTLSCSPISGHRSVSWYQQTPGQGLQFLFEYFSETQRNKGNFPGRFSGRQFSNSRSEMNVSTLELGDSALYLCASSPGGGPNQPQHFGDGTRLSIL.

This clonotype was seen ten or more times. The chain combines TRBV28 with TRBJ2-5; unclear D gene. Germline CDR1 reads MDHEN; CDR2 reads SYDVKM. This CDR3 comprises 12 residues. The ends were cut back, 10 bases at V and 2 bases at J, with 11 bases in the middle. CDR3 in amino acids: CATKDEQETQYF. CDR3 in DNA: TGTGCCACCAAGGACGAACAAGAGACCCAGTACTTC.

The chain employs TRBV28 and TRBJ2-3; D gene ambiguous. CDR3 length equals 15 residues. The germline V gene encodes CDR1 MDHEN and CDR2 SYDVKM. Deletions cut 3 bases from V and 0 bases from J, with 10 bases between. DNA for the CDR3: TGTGCCAGCAGTTTGGGCTACACTAGCACAGATACGCAGTATTTT. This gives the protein CASSLGYTSTDTQYF.

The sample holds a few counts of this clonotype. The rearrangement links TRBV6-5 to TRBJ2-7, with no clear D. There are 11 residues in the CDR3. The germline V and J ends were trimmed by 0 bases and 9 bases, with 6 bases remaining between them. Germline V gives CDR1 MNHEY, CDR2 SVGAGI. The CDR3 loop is CASSYSSVQYF. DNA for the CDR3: TGTGCCAGCAGTTACTCGTCTGTGCAGTACTTC.

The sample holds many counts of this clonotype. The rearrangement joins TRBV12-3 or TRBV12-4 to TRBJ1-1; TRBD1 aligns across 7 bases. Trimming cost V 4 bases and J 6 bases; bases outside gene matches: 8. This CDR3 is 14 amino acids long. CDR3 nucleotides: TGTGCCAGCAGTTCCAGGGGGGGAAGACCTGAAGCTTTCTTT. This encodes CASSSRGGRPEAFF.

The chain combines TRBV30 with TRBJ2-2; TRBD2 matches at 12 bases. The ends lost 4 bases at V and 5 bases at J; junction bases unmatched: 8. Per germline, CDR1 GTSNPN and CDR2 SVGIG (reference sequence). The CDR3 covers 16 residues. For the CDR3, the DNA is TGTGCCTGGACACGAATGGGGACTAGCGGGACCGGGGAGCTGTTTTTT. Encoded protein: CAWTRMGTSGTGELFF.

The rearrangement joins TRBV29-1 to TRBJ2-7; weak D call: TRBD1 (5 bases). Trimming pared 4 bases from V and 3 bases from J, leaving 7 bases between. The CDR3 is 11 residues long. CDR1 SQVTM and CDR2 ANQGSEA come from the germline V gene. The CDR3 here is CSVVTVYEQYF. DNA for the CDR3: TGCAGCGTTGTGACAGTCTACGAGCAGTACTTC.

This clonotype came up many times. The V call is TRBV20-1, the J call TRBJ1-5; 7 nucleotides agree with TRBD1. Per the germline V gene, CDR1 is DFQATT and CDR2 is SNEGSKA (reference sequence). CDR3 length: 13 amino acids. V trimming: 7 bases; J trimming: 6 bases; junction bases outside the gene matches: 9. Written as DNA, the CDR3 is TGCAGTGTTAAAGGAGGGGGCGGTCAGCCCCAGCATTTT. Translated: CSVKGGGGQPQHF.

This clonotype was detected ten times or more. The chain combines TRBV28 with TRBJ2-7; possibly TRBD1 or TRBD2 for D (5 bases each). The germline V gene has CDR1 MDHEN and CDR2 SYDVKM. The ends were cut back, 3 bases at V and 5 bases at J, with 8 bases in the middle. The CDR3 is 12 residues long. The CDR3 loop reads CASSLRGNEQYF. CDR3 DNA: TGTGCCAGCAGTTTGAGGGGCAACGAGCAGTACTTC.

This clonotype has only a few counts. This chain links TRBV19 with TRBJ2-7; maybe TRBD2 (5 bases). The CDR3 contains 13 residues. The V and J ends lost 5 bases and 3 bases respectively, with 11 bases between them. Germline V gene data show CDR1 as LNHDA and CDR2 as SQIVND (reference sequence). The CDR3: CASSWGDDYEQYF. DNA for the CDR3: TGTGCCAGTAGTTGGGGAGATGACTACGAGCAGTACTTC.

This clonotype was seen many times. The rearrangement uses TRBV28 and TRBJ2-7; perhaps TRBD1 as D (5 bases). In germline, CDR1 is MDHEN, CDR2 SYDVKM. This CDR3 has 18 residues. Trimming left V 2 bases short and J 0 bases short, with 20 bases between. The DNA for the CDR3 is TGTGCCAGCAGTTTAGCTCCCCAACAGGCCCTAGGCTCCTACGAGCAGTACTTC. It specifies CASSLAPQQALGSYEQYF. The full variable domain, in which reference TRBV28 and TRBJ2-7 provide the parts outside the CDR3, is DVKVTQSSRYLVKRTGEKVFLECVQDMDHENMFWYRQDPGLGLRLIYFSYDVKMKEKGDIPEGYSVSREKKERFSLILESASTNQTSMYLCASSLAPQQALGSYEQYFGPGTRLTVT.

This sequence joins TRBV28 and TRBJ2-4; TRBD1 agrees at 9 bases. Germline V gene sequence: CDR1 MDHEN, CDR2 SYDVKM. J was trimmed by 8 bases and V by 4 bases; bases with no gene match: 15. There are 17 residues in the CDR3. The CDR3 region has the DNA TGTGCCAGCAGTTCCACAGACGGGACAGGGCCTAGGGACATTCAGTACTTC. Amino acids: CASSSTDGTGPRDIQYF.

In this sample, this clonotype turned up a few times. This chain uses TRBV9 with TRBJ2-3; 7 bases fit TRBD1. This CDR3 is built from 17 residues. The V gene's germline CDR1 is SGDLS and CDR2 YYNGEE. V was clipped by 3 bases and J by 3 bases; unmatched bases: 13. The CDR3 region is CASSGQGSASSTDTQYF. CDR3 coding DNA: TGTGCCAGCAGCGGACAGGGTAGCGCTAGCTCTACAGATACGCAGTATTTT.

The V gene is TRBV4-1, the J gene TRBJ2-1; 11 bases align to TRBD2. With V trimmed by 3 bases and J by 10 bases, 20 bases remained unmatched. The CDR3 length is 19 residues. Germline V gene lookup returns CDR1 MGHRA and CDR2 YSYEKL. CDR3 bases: TGCGCCAGCAGCCAGGCGACGTCACTAATAGCGGGAGGGCCAGGGGAGCAGTTCTTC. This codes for CASSQATSLIAGGPGEQFF.

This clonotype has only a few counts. The CDR3 is CASSPNWGYSTEAFF. In nucleotides, the CDR3 is TGTGCCAGCAGCCCTAATTGGGGTTATAGTACTGAAGCTTTCTTT. The chain has TRBV28 and TRBJ1-1, with D hard to call. The CDR3 spans 15 residues. Trimming shortened V by 6 bases and J by 5 bases, and 19 bases separated the two germline ends. Germline V gene lookup returns CDR1 MDHEN and CDR2 SYDVKM. The full variable domain, completed using reference TRBV28 and TRBJ1-1, is DVKVTQSSRYLVKRTGEKVFLECVQDMDHENMFWYRQDPGLGLRLIYFSYDVKMKEKGDIPEGYSVSREKKERFSLILESASTNQTSMYLCASSPNWGYSTEAFFGQGTRLTVV.

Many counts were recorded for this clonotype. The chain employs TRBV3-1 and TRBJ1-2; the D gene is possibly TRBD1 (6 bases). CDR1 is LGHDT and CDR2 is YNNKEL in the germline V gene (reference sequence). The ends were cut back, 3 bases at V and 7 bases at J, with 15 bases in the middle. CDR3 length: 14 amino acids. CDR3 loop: CASSQGASDVGYTF. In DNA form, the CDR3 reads TGTGCCAGCAGCCAGGGGGCGTCCGACGTTGGCTACACCTTC.

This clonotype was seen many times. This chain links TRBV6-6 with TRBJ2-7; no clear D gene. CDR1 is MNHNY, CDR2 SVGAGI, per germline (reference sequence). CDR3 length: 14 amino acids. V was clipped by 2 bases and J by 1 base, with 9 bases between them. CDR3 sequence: CASSYRLESYEQYF. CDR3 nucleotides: TGTGCCAGCAGTTACAGGCTAGAGTCCTACGAGCAGTACTTC.